The sequence of this TCR beta chain was determined in a study of blood T cell repertoires in COVID-19. The germline V gene encodes CDR1 MDHEN and CDR2 SYDVKM. This CDR3 is 15 amino acids long. V gave up 6 bases and J gave up 0 bases, with 12 bases separating them. The repertoire was sequenced with immunoSEQ multiplex PCR; TCRdb's copy has only in-frame clones and lacks some. Among about 240,000 clones listed, approximately 86% were seen once. The sequence was collected from a woman in her 70s with active or convalescent COVID-19. The material sequenced was peripheral blood. This chain joins TRBV28 and TRBJ1-5; D might be TRBD1 (5 bases). CDR3 amino acids: CASSPSRASNQPQHF. CDR3 in DNA: TGTGCCAGCAGCCCAAGCAGGGCTAGCAATCAGCCCCAGCATTTT.